One TCR beta chain is described in this entry. Its antigen is still unknown. TCRdb itself ran the reads through MiXCR, one entry per CDR3 protein. The top ten clones hold approximately 8.2% of a sample with around 630,000 distinct CDR3 sequences, roughly a quarter of them seen once. These data come from a study of T cell repertoires in cytomegalovirus infection. About the study: Public TCR beta signatures were indicative of both CMV infection and a matching HLA type.

Findings and caveats of the study: Cumulative public TCR beta family frequency identified CMV carriers with the relevant HLA. HLA-C-restricted, CMV-specific TCR beta clonotypes were dominant ex vivo.

The source of this sequence is a human donor in good health (CMV status not recorded). Some clones in this sample may be carry-over from other donors' samples. The sample consisted of CD8+ T cells from PBMCs.

The CDR3 sequence is CSVEFSDNEQFF. The DNA for the CDR3 is TGCAGCGTTGAATTTTCGGACAATGAGCAGTTCTTC. V is TRBV29-1 and J is TRBJ2-1, with unresolved D. CDR1 SQVTM and CDR2 ANQGSEA come from the germline V gene. V dropped 2 bases and J dropped 5 bases, with 7 bases sitting between them. The CDR3 consists of 12 residues.